The 10 T cell receptor beta chains in this list originate from one sample, sequenced in a study of blood T cell repertoires in COVID-19. Some clones are missing from TCRdb's copy, which holds only in-frame ones; the method was immunoSEQ multiplex PCR. The sample has more than 150,000 clones, almost 80% seen once; the top ten hold roughly 17%. The specimen was peripheral blood. These TCRs come from a man in his 60s with active or convalescent COVID-19.

This clone was observed once. The V and J genes are TRBV11-3 and TRBJ2-7; tentative D call: TRBD1 (5 bases). Trimming took 5 bases from V and 7 from J, leaving 12 bases between them. From germline, CDR1 is SGHNT and CDR2 YENEEA. The CDR3 has 12 amino acids. In DNA form, the CDR3 reads TGTGCCAGCAGCATAGGGGCCCGGGAGCAGTACTTC. It encodes CASSIGAREQYF.

The chain couples TRBV5-6 to TRBJ2-1; D perhaps matches TRBD2 (5 bases). Trimming removed 4 bases at V and 7 bases at J, with 21 bases between. CDR3 length: 16 amino acids. Germline loops: CDR1 SGHDT, CDR2 YYEEEE. CDR3 nucleotides: TGTGCCAGCAGCGGCGGAGCGGACCTGAAGAGGAATGAGCAGTTCTTC. It codes for CASSGGADLKRNEQFF.

This sequence joins TRBV7-2 and TRBJ2-1, with 10 bases lining up with TRBD2. Trimming at V came to 5 bases and at J to 4 bases, leaving 14 bases not matched to a gene. Germline V gene lookup returns CDR1 SGHTA and CDR2 FQGNSA. The CDR3 consists of 18 residues. The CDR3 sequence: CASSPGPRGLAAYNEQFF. The CDR3, as DNA: TGTGCCAGCAGCCCAGGTCCCCGCGGACTAGCGGCATACAATGAGCAGTTCTTC.

The chain employs TRBV5-4 and TRBJ2-1, with TRBD1 identical over 9 bases. V lost 3 bases to trimming and J lost 6 bases; unmatched junction nucleotides: 7. The germline V gene encodes CDR1 SGHNT and CDR2 YYREEE (reference sequence). The CDR3 totals 15 residues. The CDR3 here is CASSSRDRVSNEQFF. Written as DNA, the CDR3 is TGTGCCAGCAGCTCCCGGGACAGGGTAAGCAATGAGCAGTTCTTC.

The rearrangement uses TRBV5-1 and TRBJ1-2, with D uncertain. The CDR3 spans 12 residues. The V gene's germline CDR1 is SGHRS and CDR2 YFSETQ. The V and J ends lost 0 bases and 6 bases respectively, with 6 bases between them. The CDR3 DNA is TGCGCCAGCAGCTTGGGCCACAATGGCTACACCTTC. Translating it yields CASSLGHNGYTF. The variable domain in full, completed from reference TRBV5-1 and TRBJ1-2, reads KAGVTQTPRYLIKTRGQQVTLSCSPISGHRSVSWYQQTPGQGLQFLFEYFSETQRNKGNFPGRFSGRQFSNSRSEMNVSTLELGDSALYLCASSLGHNGYTFGSGTRLTVV.

This sequence joins TRBV19 and TRBJ1-3; D possibly corresponds to TRBD1 (6 bases). The CDR3 runs to 12 residues. CDR1 and CDR2 (germline): LNHDA, SQIVND (reference sequence). Trimming cost V 5 bases and J 8 bases, with 10 bases left between them. CDR3 sequence reads: CASSSWTDTIYF. The CDR3 DNA is TGTGCCAGTAGTTCCTGGACAGACACCATATATTTT.

There are many counts of this clone. The chain recombines TRBV11-2 with TRBJ1-2, with D perhaps TRBD1 (5 bases). This CDR3 has 13 residues. V lost 5 bases and J 4 bases, leaving 11 bases between the germline ends. Germline V lookup: CDR1 SGHAT, CDR2 FQNNGV. CDR3 in amino acids: CASSPQGSYGYTF. CDR3 nucleotides: TGTGCCAGCAGCCCCCAGGGTTCCTATGGCTACACCTTC.

The count of this clone is one. The chain combines TRBV15 with TRBJ1-5; D gene unclear. The CDR3 spans 13 residues. In germline, CDR1 is LNHNV, CDR2 YYDKDF (reference sequence). The ends were cut back, 0 bases at V and 7 bases at J, with 7 bases in the middle. The DNA of the CDR3 is TGTGCCACCAGCAGAGAATATCGGCAGCCCCAGCATTTT. It yields the protein CATSREYRQPQHF.

This CDR3 reads CASSLSGTYNEQFF. The CDR3 DNA sequence: TGTGCCAGCAGCTTAAGCGGGACGTACAATGAGCAGTTCTTC. This rearrangement joins TRBV7-9 to TRBJ2-1, with TRBD2 identical over 7 bases. Germline CDR1 reads SEHNR; CDR2 reads FQNEAQ (reference sequence). The CDR3 is made up of 14 amino acids. After removal of 2 bases from V and 4 bases from J, the junction contained 2 bases not matched to a gene.

The chain joins TRBV30 to TRBJ2-7; 7 bases agree with TRBD2. The CDR3 is 14 amino acids. The germline V gene encodes CDR1 GTSNPN and CDR2 SVGIG (reference sequence). The CDR3 region is CASEGRELTYEQYF. As DNA, the CDR3 is TGTGCTTCAGAGGGGCGGGAGCTCACCTACGAGCAGTACTTC.